This T cell receptor beta chain was sequenced for a study of regulatory and conventional T cells in RAG deficiency. Study-wide findings and caveats: In Omenn syndrome, sorted "Tregs" may be peripherally activated cells. Omenn syndrome and CID/AS patients had 95 to 100-fold fewer unique Treg TCR beta sequences, versus about 10-fold elsewhere.

The protocol was immunoSEQ multiplex PCR, while the TCRdb copy is restricted to in-frame clones and leaves out a portion. The sample shows fewer than 35,000 clones, about 90% of them seen only once. Worth noting for this clone: No antigen is known for it.

The same sample was also studied in work on regulatory T cells. From that study: The PCR used 52 TRBV and 13 TRBJ primers. Patient repertoires had restricted TRB V-J pairs and skewed V and J usage, most in Tregs.

The specimen sequenced was CD8+ T cells sorted from blood. This clonotype was obtained from a human donor in good health.

The CDR3 spells CAISESGQENQPQHF. CDR3 in DNA: TGTGCCATCAGTGAGTCGGGACAGGAAAATCAGCCCCAGCATTTT. This chain joins TRBV10-3 and TRBJ1-5; TRBD1 agrees at 8 bases. The V gene's germline CDR1 is ENHRY and CDR2 SYGVKD. J gave up 4 bases and V 0 bases, and 2 bases lay outside the gene matches. CDR3 length equals 15 residues.